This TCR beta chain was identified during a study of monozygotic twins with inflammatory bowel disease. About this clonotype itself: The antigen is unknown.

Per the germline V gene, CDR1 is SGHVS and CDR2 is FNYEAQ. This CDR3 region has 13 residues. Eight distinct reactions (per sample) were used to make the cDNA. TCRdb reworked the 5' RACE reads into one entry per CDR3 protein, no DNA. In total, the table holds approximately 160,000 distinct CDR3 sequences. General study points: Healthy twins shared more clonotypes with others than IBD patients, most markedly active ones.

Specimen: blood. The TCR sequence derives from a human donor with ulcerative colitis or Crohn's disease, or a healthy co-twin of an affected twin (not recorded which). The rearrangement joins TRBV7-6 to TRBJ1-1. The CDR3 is CASSLAPHTEAFF. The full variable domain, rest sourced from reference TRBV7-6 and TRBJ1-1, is GAGVSQSPRYKVTKRGQDVALRCDPISGHVSLYWYRQALGQGPEFLTYFNYEAQQDKSGLPNDRFSAERPEGSISTLTIQRTEQRDSAMYRCASSLAPHTEAFFGQGTRLTVV.